This T cell receptor beta chain was identified during a study of blood T cell repertoires in COVID-19. The overall study: The United States, Italy and Spain were the sources of the acute and convalescent COVID-19 samples. PBMCs, B-cell-depleted T cells, or T cells were the source of the cDNA or gDNA that made up the material.

Authors' data handling: Estimated nucleated cell counts came from reference gene primer amplification. Clones were read by immunoSEQ multiplex PCR, and TCRdb kept only the in-frame ones, dropping some. V, J and clone size are those of that table, while D and trimming were read from the DNA. This sample yields 180,000 or so clones, of which approximately 85% are seen a single time; over 2.5% belongs to the top ten. This TCR was sampled from a man in his sixties with acute or convalescent COVID-19. The sequenced sample consisted of peripheral blood.

For the CDR3, the DNA is TGTGCTAGTGCTTGGACAGGGCGAGGGGAGCAGTACTTC. It yields the protein CASAWTGRGEQYF. The gene calls are TRBV12-5 and TRBJ2-7, with 8 bases that match TRBD1. V was clipped by 7 bases and J by 7 bases; unmatched bases: 9. The CDR3 has 13 residues. Germline-derived CDR1 and CDR2 are LGHNT and FRNRAP.